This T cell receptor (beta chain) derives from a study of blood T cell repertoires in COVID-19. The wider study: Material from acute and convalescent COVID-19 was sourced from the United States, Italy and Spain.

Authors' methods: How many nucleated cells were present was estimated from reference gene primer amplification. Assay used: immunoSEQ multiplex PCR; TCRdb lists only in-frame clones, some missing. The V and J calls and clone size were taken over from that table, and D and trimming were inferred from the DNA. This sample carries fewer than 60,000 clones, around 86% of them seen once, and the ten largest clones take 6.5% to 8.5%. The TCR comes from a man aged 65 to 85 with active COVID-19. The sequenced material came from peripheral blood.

The CDR3 DNA sequence: TGTGCCAGTAGGGAACTAGCGGGGTATGGCAATGAGCAGTTCTTC. This sequence encodes CASRELAGYGNEQFF. The V call is TRBV19, the J call TRBJ2-1; TRBD2 matches 10 bases. Trimming took 6 bases from V and 6 from J; bases not matched to a gene: 8. Germline lookup yields CDR1 LNHDA and CDR2 SQIVND (reference sequence). The length of the CDR3 is 15 residues.